Below, 25 T cell receptor beta chains from the same sample are listed, as sequenced in a study of post-analysis software for immune sequencing data. The study, taken as a whole, reports: Among 5 or 6 TRBV segments more frequent in patients than controls were TRBV5-6, TRBV5-1 and TRBV20-1.

cDNA libraries of TCR beta carried unique molecular identifiers. One entry per CDR3 protein, called by TCRdb with MiXCR from the PCR reads. The sample contains roughly 600,000 distinct CDR3 sequences, roughly 45% of which appear only once. No antigen is known for these receptors. Source material: blood. These receptors originate from a girl aged 10 to 17 with multiple sclerosis.

This sequence joins TRBV3-1 and TRBJ2-7, with D unresolved. This CDR3 spans 15 amino acids. Trimming shortened V by 0 bases and J by 6 bases, and 15 bases separated the two germline ends. Germline values: CDR1 LGHDT, CDR2 YNNKEL (reference sequence). The CDR3 DNA reads TGTGCCAGCAGCCAAGACCCCCGCGGAGCGACCGAGCAGTACTTC. Its protein is CASSQDPRGATEQYF.

This clonotype was seen only a few times. V and J are TRBV7-9 and TRBJ2-7, with 11 bases fitting TRBD2. Germline V gene data show CDR1 as SEHNR and CDR2 as FQNEAQ (reference sequence). This CDR3 is built from 14 residues. The ends lost 6 bases at V and 6 bases at J; junction bases unmatched: 7. CDR3 sequence: CASRQTSGSSEQYF. The CDR3 DNA reads as TGTGCCAGCAGACAAACTAGCGGGAGTTCCGAGCAGTACTTC.

As regards this clonotype: Relative to the germline gene, one junction end is altered; a read error may explain this. The chain combines TRBV24-1 with TRBJ2-1, with a weak D call TRBD1 (8 bases). Germline loops: CDR1 KGHDR, CDR2 SFDVKD. The CDR3 is 16 amino acids. CDR3 residues: CATSDPYRGGNNERFF. The CDR3 coding sequence is TGTGCCACCAGTGACCCATACAGGGGGGGTAACAATGAGCGGTTCTTC.

This chain joins TRBV5-1 and TRBJ2-1; possible D gene TRBD1, 5 bases. Per germline, CDR1 SGHRS and CDR2 YFSETQ. The CDR3 is 15 residues long. V gave up 5 bases and J gave up 3 bases, with 15 bases separating them. CDR3 DNA: TGCGCCAGCAGGACAGACAGTTCTTACTACAATGAGCAGTTCTTC. It yields the protein CASRTDSSYYNEQFF.

This clonotype appeared once. The rearrangement uses TRBV25-1 and TRBJ2-1; a possible D gene is TRBD2 (5 bases). Germline V gene data show CDR1 as MGHDK and CDR2 as SYGVNS. V was shortened by 4 bases and J by 1 base, with 17 bases between the two germline ends. The CDR3 is 17 amino acids. The CDR3: CASSGLDSEVSYNEQFF. DNA for the CDR3: TGTGCCAGCAGTGGGTTGGACTCCGAAGTTTCCTACAATGAGCAGTTCTTC.

The CDR3 DNA is TGCGCCAGCAGCCCCGGACTTCTAGCGGTCTACAATGAGCAGTTCTTC. It encodes CASSPGLLAVYNEQFF. The V gene is TRBV4-1, the J gene TRBJ2-1; 7 bases are a match to TRBD2. The CDR3 is 16 residues long. In germline, CDR1 is MGHRA, CDR2 YSYEKL. With 4 bases clipped from V and 3 bases from J, the junction kept 9 bases outside the gene matches.

The chain is built from TRBV7-8 and TRBJ2-3; 9 bases are a match to TRBD1. CDR3 size: 21 residues. J gave up 1 base and V 2 bases, and 19 bases lay outside the gene matches. Germline V CDR1 and CDR2: SGHVS, FQNEAQ. In nucleotides, the CDR3 is TGTGCCAGCAGCTTACCGCTTGGGACAGGGAATGAGGTGTACGGCACAGATACGCAGTATTTT. Translating gives CASSLPLGTGNEVYGTDTQYF.

This clonotype appeared a few times. The rearrangement uses TRBV5-1 and TRBJ2-3; tentatively, D is TRBD1 (5 bases). Germline V gene data show CDR1 as SGHRS and CDR2 as YFSETQ. Trimming left V 2 bases short and J 2 bases short, with 12 bases between. CDR3 length: 15 residues. The CDR3 nucleotides read TGCGCCAGCAGCTTCGATCAGGGTGTCACAGATACGCAGTATTTT. Translated: CASSFDQGVTDTQYF.

This clonotype was seen once. Here the CDR3 reads CASSHPPEEPYEQYF. CDR3 DNA sequence: TGCGCCAGCAGCCACCCCCCGGAGGAGCCCTACGAGCAGTACTTC. This rearrangement joins TRBV4-1 to TRBJ2-4, with D possibly TRBD2 on 5 matching bases. The J call may not be correct, given that the DNA end is closer to TRBJ2-7. The CDR3 spans 15 residues. The germline V gene encodes CDR1 MGHRA and CDR2 YSYEKL.

This clonotype came up a few times. The gene calls are TRBV7-3 and TRBJ2-3, with 10 nucleotides matching TRBD2. Germline V gene data show CDR1 as SGHTA and CDR2 as FQGTGA. With V trimmed by 5 bases and J by 3 bases, 5 bases remained unmatched. This CDR3 is built from 15 residues. The CDR3 DNA reads as TGTGCCAGCAGCCTAGCGGGGGAGCGGACAGATACGCAGTATTTT. The encoded protein is CASSLAGERTDTQYF.

J is TRBJ2-1 and V is TRBV12-3 or TRBV12-4; D perhaps matches TRBD1 (6 bases). This CDR3 comprises 14 residues. Trimming shortened V by 2 bases and J by 6 bases, and 11 bases separated the two germline ends. This CDR3 is CASSLRRGGNEQFF. The DNA for the CDR3 is TGTGCCAGCAGTTTACGCAGAGGGGGCAATGAGCAGTTCTTC.

The CDR3 DNA reads as TGTGCCAGCAGTCGACTCGTGGCAGGGGTTGATGGCTACACCTTC. Protein sequence: CASSRLVAGVDGYTF. The genes are TRBV6-6 and TRBJ1-2; a weak D match, TRBD1 (6 bases). V gave up 5 bases and J gave up 6 bases, with 19 bases separating them. The CDR3 is made up of 15 amino acids. CDR1 and CDR2 from the germline V gene are MNHNY and SVGAGI (reference sequence).

The chain carries TRBV7-2 and TRBJ2-7, with 11 bases that match TRBD1. Per germline, CDR1 SGHTA and CDR2 FQGNSA. The CDR3 consists of 15 residues. Germline trimming cut 6 bases from V and 5 bases from J; bases unmatched to any gene: 9. The CDR3 protein is CASSQRTGGFDEQYF. The CDR3 DNA is TGTGCCAGCAGTCAAAGGACAGGGGGCTTCGACGAGCAGTACTTC.

The gene calls are TRBV9 and TRBJ2-2, with 8 bases lining up with TRBD1. V lost 4 bases and J lost 5; bases outside the gene matches: 10. Looked up from germline, CDR1 is SGDLS and CDR2 is YYNGEE. This CDR3 spans 16 amino acids. CDR3 nucleotide sequence: TGTGCCAGCAGCAGGACAGGGTATGGGCGAACCGGGGAGCTGTTTTTT. It yields the protein CASSRTGYGRTGELFF.

The chain links TRBV11-2 to TRBJ2-3; D tentatively reads TRBD1 or TRBD2 (6 bases each). Germline V gene data show CDR1 as SGHAT and CDR2 as FQNNGV. Trimming removed 5 bases from V and 0 bases from J, with 12 bases in between. The CDR3 covers 15 residues. CDR3: CASSVGGQSTDTQYF. As DNA, the CDR3 is TGTGCCAGCAGCGTAGGGGGGCAGAGCACAGATACGCAGTATTTT. Full variable domain (missing parts from reference TRBV11-2 and TRBJ2-3): EAGVAQSPRYKIIEKRQSVAFWCNPISGHATLYWYQQILGQGPKLLIQFQNNGVVDDSQLPKDRFSAERLKGVDSTLKIQPAKLEDSAVYLCASSVGGQSTDTQYFGPGTRLTVL.

This chain joins TRBV6-6 and TRBJ1-5; possible D gene TRBD1, 6 bases. The CDR3 runs to 13 residues. CDR1 is MNHNY, CDR2 SVGAGI, per germline (reference sequence). Trimming took 11 bases from V and 7 from J, leaving 18 bases between them. The CDR3 protein is CAGTPAGGQPQHF. As DNA, the CDR3 is TGTGCCGGGACCCCTGCGGGGGGCCAGCCCCAGCATTTT.

The rearrangement joins TRBV20-1 to TRBJ2-5, with D tentatively TRBD1 or TRBD2 (6 bases each). This CDR3 is 13 amino acids long. Trimming stripped 3 bases from V and 5 bases from J, with 13 bases between. Germline CDR1 DFQATT, CDR2 SNEGSKA (reference sequence). The CDR3 region is CSAREQGGETQYF. The DNA of the CDR3 is TGCAGTGCTAGGGAACAGGGAGGTGAGACCCAGTACTTC.

The chain combines TRBV7-9 with TRBJ2-1; possibly TRBD1 for D (5 bases). Germline V lookup: CDR1 SEHNR, CDR2 FQNEAQ (reference sequence). Deletions cut 4 bases from V and 8 bases from J, with 15 bases between. CDR3 size: 14 residues. The CDR3, as DNA: TGTGCCAGCAGCTGGGTCCAGGGATTCGATGAGCAGTTCTTC. It yields the protein CASSWVQGFDEQFF.

The rearrangement links TRBV2 to TRBJ2-5; D gene uncertain. From germline, CDR1 is SNHLY and CDR2 FYNNEI. This CDR3 is 13 amino acids long. The V gene lost 5 bases and the J gene lost 7 bases, with 14 bases spanning the gap. The CDR3 DNA sequence: TGTGCCAGCAGTCGCGGACCCGAAGGGACCCAGTACTTC. This translates into CASSRGPEGTQYF.

The chain combines TRBV29-1 with TRBJ2-3; D perhaps matches TRBD1 (6 bases). Germline values: CDR1 SQVTM, CDR2 ANQGSEA. V was pared by 4 bases and J by 2 bases, with 16 bases between. CDR3 length: 15 residues. This CDR3 is CSVGYRDRFTDTQYF. CDR3 DNA sequence: TGCAGCGTTGGTTACAGGGACCGTTTCACAGATACGCAGTATTTT.

This clonotype came up once. The rearrangement uses TRBV5-1 and TRBJ1-5; D gene uncertain. This CDR3 comprises 15 residues. The V gene's germline CDR1 is SGHRS and CDR2 YFSETQ. The V and J ends lost 3 bases and 2 bases respectively, with 12 bases between them. CDR3 residues: CASSYTGDRNQPQHF. Here the CDR3 DNA reads TGCGCCAGCAGCTATACGGGAGATCGCAATCAGCCCCAGCATTTT.

The genes are TRBV6-6 and TRBJ2-1; D is unclear. Trimming shortened V by 1 base and J by 10 bases, and 14 bases separated the two germline ends. This CDR3 comprises 14 residues. The germline V gene encodes CDR1 MNHNY and CDR2 SVGAGI (reference sequence). The CDR3 loop reads CASSYYEWNQEQFF. The CDR3 DNA is TGTGCCAGCAGTTACTATGAGTGGAATCAGGAGCAGTTCTTC.

The CDR3 is CSVVRPQTYEQYF. CDR3 in DNA: TGCAGCGTTGTAAGGCCACAGACCTACGAGCAGTACTTC. The V and J genes are TRBV29-1 and TRBJ2-7, with D unresolved. This CDR3 region has 13 residues. V lost 4 bases and J lost 2, with 12 bases in between. Per the germline V gene, CDR1 is SQVTM and CDR2 is ANQGSEA.

The CDR3 protein is CSARVLGEQYF. The CDR3, as DNA: TGCAGTGCTAGAGTTTTGGGTGAGCAGTACTTC. J is TRBJ2-7 and V is TRBV20-1, with no clear D. Germline CDR1 reads DFQATT; CDR2 reads SNEGSKA (reference sequence). The CDR3 consists of 11 residues. V shed 1 base and J shed 7 bases, with 8 bases lying between them.

A few counts support this clonotype. The gene calls are TRBV29-1 and TRBJ2-7; 11 bases agree with TRBD2. CDR3 length: 14 amino acids. V lost 4 bases and J lost 0; bases outside the gene matches: 2. CDR1 and CDR2 from the germline V gene are SQVTM and ANQGSEA. This CDR3 reads CSVGLAGHSYEQYF. In DNA form, the CDR3 reads TGCAGCGTTGGACTAGCGGGACACTCCTACGAGCAGTACTTC.